Listed here is a single TCR beta chain. Its specificity is not known. Clones were read by immunoSEQ multiplex PCR, and TCRdb kept only the in-frame ones, dropping some. Of over 45,000 clones listed, about 79% are singletons. Blood was sampled at baseline, cycle 4 day 1, and cycle 7 day 1. The data were taken from a study of OX40 agonist ivuxolimab in advanced cancers. The study's findings and limits: CD8+ T cells showed, on average, more clonal expansion than CD4+ cells.

V was cut by 0 bases and J by 9 bases, with 11 bases left in between. Germline lookup yields CDR1 SGHTA and CDR2 FQGTGA. The CDR3 totals 14 residues. This chain links TRBV7-3 with TRBJ2-2, with D perhaps matching TRBD1 or TRBD2 (6 bases each). This clonotype was obtained from an adult with an advanced solid tumor such as melanoma, head and neck, liver or kidney cancer. The source material was CD4+ or CD8+ T cells sorted from blood, sampled in a trial of the OX40 agonist ivuxolimab. The chain's CDR3 is CASSLTPGARELFF. The DNA for the CDR3 is TGTGCCAGCAGCTTAACCCCGGGGGCTAGGGAGCTGTTTTTT. The variable domain in full, completed from reference TRBV7-3 and TRBJ2-2, reads GAGVSQTPSNKVTEKGKYVELRCDPISGHTALYWYRQSLGQGPEFLIYFQGTGAADDSGLPNDRFFAVRPEGSVSTLKIQRTERGDSAVYLCASSLTPGARELFFGEGSRLTVL.